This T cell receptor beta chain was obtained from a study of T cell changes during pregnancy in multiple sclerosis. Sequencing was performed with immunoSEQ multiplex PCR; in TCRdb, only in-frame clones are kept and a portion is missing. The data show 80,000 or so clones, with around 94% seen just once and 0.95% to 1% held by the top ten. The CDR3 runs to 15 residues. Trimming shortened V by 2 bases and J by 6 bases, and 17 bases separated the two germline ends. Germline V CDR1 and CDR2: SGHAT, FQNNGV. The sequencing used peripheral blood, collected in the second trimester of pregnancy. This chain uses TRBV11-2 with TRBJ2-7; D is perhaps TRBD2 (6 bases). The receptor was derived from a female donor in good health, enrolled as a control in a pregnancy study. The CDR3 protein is CASSLSGTQKGEQYF. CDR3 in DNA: TGTGCCAGCAGCTTATCTGGGACTCAGAAAGGCGAGCAGTACTTC.